The 9 T cell receptor beta chains below come from one sample, sequenced in a study of blood T cell repertoires in COVID-19. Measured with immunoSEQ multiplex PCR; TCRdb has only the in-frame clones, and not every one. This sample has around 190,000 clones, with around 85% found just once. The specimen was peripheral blood. The receptors stem from a man aged 50 to 59 with active or convalescent COVID-19.

This sequence joins TRBV7-3 and TRBJ2-2; 12 nucleotides align to TRBD1. CDR1 is SGHTA and CDR2 is FQGTGA in the germline V gene. V gave up 5 bases and J gave up 7 bases; unmatched junction bases: 11. The CDR3 contains 17 residues. The CDR3: CASSKKGTGGFGGELFF. DNA of the CDR3: TGTGCCAGCAGCAAAAAGGGGACAGGGGGCTTTGGCGGGGAGCTGTTTTTT.

The chain employs TRBV3-1 (or the pseudogene TRBV3-2) and TRBJ2-7; no definite D call. The germline V and J ends were trimmed by 0 bases and 7 bases, with 13 bases remaining between them. The CDR3 is 14 residues long. The germline V gene encodes CDR1 LGHDT and CDR2 YNNKEL (reference sequence). The CDR3 sequence: CASSQELSVGEQYF. The CDR3 DNA reads as TGTGCCAGCAGCCAAGAGCTCAGCGTCGGGGAGCAGTACTTC.

V gene TRBV4-3 combines with J gene TRBJ2-3; no clear D gene. The CDR3 is 15 amino acids. CDR1 and CDR2 from the germline V gene are LGHNA and YSLEER. With 0 bases removed from V and 0 bases from J, the gap between germline ends came to 7 bases. The CDR3 nucleotides are TGCGCCAGCAGCCAAGAAATGACAAGCACAGATACGCAGTATTTT. It translates to CASSQEMTSTDTQYF.

This chain connects TRBV6-5 to TRBJ1-1, with 10 bases matching TRBD1. Losses at the gene ends were 6 bases for V and 4 bases for J; bases not matched to a gene: 5. CDR3 size: 14 residues. CDR1 is MNHEY and CDR2 is SVGAGI in the germline V gene. CDR3 protein: CASRLGQGVTEAFF. DNA of the CDR3: TGTGCCAGCAGACTCGGACAGGGGGTCACTGAAGCTTTCTTT.

This clone has just one count. The chain is built from TRBV7-3 and TRBJ2-2, with D maybe TRBD2 (6 bases). CDR3 length equals 14 residues. Trimming took off 1 base at V and 5 bases at J, with 8 bases between the two ends. The germline gives CDR1 SGHTA, CDR2 FQGTGA. The CDR3 nucleotides read TGTGCCAGCAGCTTAAGGGCGGGGACCGGGGAGCTGTTTTTT. It is translated as CASSLRAGTGELFF.

This clone was recorded once. This sequence joins TRBV18 and TRBJ1-6, with TRBD1 identical over 9 bases. The CDR3 is made up of 17 amino acids. J was trimmed by 10 bases and V by 4 bases; bases with no gene match: 14. CDR1 and CDR2 from the germline V gene are KGHSH and LQKENI. In DNA, the CDR3 is TGTGCCAGCTCACGACCCGGGACAGGGAGGTTTGAGTCACCCCTCCACTTT. Translating gives CASSRPGTGRFESPLHF. The entire variable domain, with the rest obtained from reference TRBV18 and TRBJ1-6, is as follows: NAGVMQNPRHLVRRRGQEARLRCSPMKGHSHVYWYRQLPEEGLKFMVYLQKENIIDESGMPKERFSAEFPKEGPSILRIQQVVRGDSAAYFCASSRPGTGRFESPLHFGNGTRLTVT.

The rearrangement links TRBV5-1 to TRBJ1-2, with TRBD1 identical over 10 bases. The trim removed 2 bases at V and 5 bases at J, leaving 6 bases unmatched. Germline V gene lookup returns CDR1 SGHRS and CDR2 YFSETQ. The CDR3 consists of 15 residues. In nucleotides, the CDR3 is TGCGCCAGCAGCTTCTACGGACAGGGGGGATATGGCTACACCTTC. It specifies CASSFYGQGGYGYTF.

This chain uses TRBV5-1 with TRBJ2-2; possibly TRBD1 for D (5 bases). V was shortened by 5 bases and J by 0 bases, with 14 bases between the two germline ends. The CDR3 extends over 16 amino acids. CDR1 is SGHRS and CDR2 is YFSETQ in the germline V gene. In DNA, the CDR3 is TGCGCCAGCAGAATCAGGGATTACGCGAACACCGGGGAGCTGTTTTTT. Its translation is CASRIRDYANTGELFF. The full variable domain, completed using reference TRBV5-1 and TRBJ2-2, is KAGVTQTPRYLIKTRGQQVTLSCSPISGHRSVSWYQQTPGQGLQFLFEYFSETQRNKGNFPGRFSGRQFSNSRSEMNVSTLELGDSALYLCASRIRDYANTGELFFGEGSRLTVL.

The V and J genes are TRBV20-1 and TRBJ1-1; D unresolved. The CDR3 is 15 residues long. Trimming cost V 3 bases and J 3 bases, with 17 bases left between them. CDR1 is DFQATT and CDR2 is SNEGSKA in the germline V gene (reference sequence). The DNA for the CDR3 is TGCAGTGCTAGTGGGAACAGCCATATCTACACTGAAGCTTTCTTT. Translating it yields CSASGNSHIYTEAFF.